This T cell receptor (beta chain) was sequenced for a study of PD-L1 blockade in urothelial cancer (dated by TCRdb to the late 2010s). Broadly, across the study: Therapy was started in the mid-2010s for all patients, and atezolizumab 1,200 mg was administered intravenously every 3 weeks. In the same patients, pretreatment tumors underwent whole exome sequencing and RNA sequencing in addition to TCR sequencing. Blood samples were analyzed at 3 weeks after treatment start (second dose) and at 6 weeks after treatment start. Patients had an ECOG performance status of 0 or 1 and had received between 0 and 3 prior chemotherapy regimens. Progression-free survival longer than 6 months counted as durable clinical benefit, and TCR features were additionally tested against both progression-free and overall survival. Pretreatment blood TCR-seq was available for nearly 30 patients, at least one posttreatment blood collection was obtained for some 24 patients, and tumor TCR-seq was available for some 24 patients. Twenty-five of 29 patients were identified as males with urothelial cancer of bladder origin, and a prior smoking history was reported by 18 of 29 patients. Pretreatment tumor samples and matched peripheral blood, collected serially before and after atezolizumab treatment, underwent TCR sequencing. A median of about 140,000 T cells and tens of thousands of unique TCRs was obtained from blood samples, and a median clonality of roughly 0.08 was observed. Somatic, immune and clinical correlates of response to PD-L1 blockade with atezolizumab in urothelial cancer were the focus of an exploratory multi-omic analysis. Several patients achieved durable clinical benefit and around 19 did not.

Each PCR received spiked-in synthetic TCR analog templates so that absolute template abundance could be estimated from read counts. The immunoSEQ assay was used to amplify TCRbeta CDR3 regions from genomic DNA with bias-controlled V and J gene primers. Sequencing of rearranged TCRbeta segments was performed at approximately 20X coverage. Under the source paper's analysis protocol: Clustering was used to correct sequencing errors, and CDR3s were annotated against IMGT so that V, D and J genes could be assigned. Out-of-frame and stop-codon sequences were excluded, and only productive TCRbeta rearrangements were used in downstream analyses. Clonality was computed as one minus Shannon entropy normalized by the log of the number of unique productive sequences. Clones differing between time points or between blood and tumor were identified using Fisher's exact test with Benjamini-Hochberg correction, with an adjusted p below 0.01 applied as the threshold. TCRdb's version of the immuneACCESS table is confined to in-frame rearrangements and falls short of the full clone set. An unresolved V gene accounts for under half of the shortfall where checked; the remainder is of unknown origin. V and J calls plus clone size are reproduced from that table; the DNA served to infer D and trimming. For this sample the table gives about 87,000 clones, of which roughly 90% were detected only once. 0.97% of the sample lies in the top ten.

Broad study findings and their caveats: A pretreatment peripheral blood TCR clonality below the median was linked to improved progression-free and overall survival. Small sample size (n of about 30) and many exploratory analyses mean the results are intended to be hypothesis-generating. Greater expansion of tumor-associated TCR clones in peripheral blood 3 weeks after the start of treatment was observed in patients with durable benefit (n ≈ 22, p = 0.022).

Details on this clone: Its antigen remains undetermined. Base qualities were left out, and no much larger clone turns up one base away.

The intended sense of this specimen's time point label: pretreatment peripheral blood. A total of around 30 patients with locally advanced or metastatic urothelial carcinoma, treated at Memorial Sloan Kettering on a trial protocol, made up the cohort. Peripheral blood mononuclear cells were collected pretreatment and during treatment, with between 1 and 8 total time points per patient. The Qiagen DNeasy Blood extraction kit was used to purify genomic DNA from total PBMCs and tumor samples. PBMCs were collected pretreatment and during treatment and were isolated and stored as previously described. The CDR3, cysteine through phenylalanine, is 17 amino acids long. Kept here is only the CDR3 DNA, which spans 51 bases and is read in frame from base 1. At the junction V is shortened by 0 bases and J by 4 bases, with 18 bases in between. According to the germline V gene (reference sequence), CDR1 reads MNHEY and CDR2 reads SMNVEV.

The sequenced sample was PBMCs, obtained around atezolizumab (anti-PD-L1) treatment. This chain is built from TRBV27 and TRBJ2-5, and TRBD1 may be the D gene, going by 6 matching bases. The TCR originated in a woman of 80 years or more with urothelial cancer. For the CDR3, the sequence is CASSLSGAPREGETQYF. Read as DNA, the sequence is TGTGCCAGCAGTTTATCGGGGGCCCCACGGGAAGGAGAGACCCAGTACTTC.